Listed here is a single TCR beta chain. The protocol was immunoSEQ multiplex PCR, while the TCRdb copy is restricted to in-frame clones and leaves out a portion. In the table there are about 61,000 clones, roughly 86% of which are singletons. This sample is part of a study of blood T cell repertoires in COVID-19. About the study: T cells, B-cell-depleted T cells, or PBMCs supplied cDNA or gDNA.

Germline-derived CDR1 and CDR2 are MGHRA and YSYEKL. V shed 4 bases and J shed 0 bases, with 14 bases lying between them. The length of the CDR3 is 16 residues. The chain recombines TRBV4-1 with TRBJ2-3; D gene ambiguous. Sequences were obtained from peripheral blood. This clonotype was obtained from a woman aged 45-65 years with active or convalescent COVID-19. CDR3 protein: CASSPRLPSSTDTQYF. CDR3 DNA sequence: TGCGCCAGCAGCCCTCGACTTCCCTCTAGCACAGATACGCAGTATTTT.